The clone carrying this T cell receptor beta chain showed up many times. Its specificity is unknown. TCRdb used MiXCR to reprocess the reads, holding one entry per CDR3 protein. The sample consists of hundreds of thousands of distinct CDR3 sequences, 20% to 30% of them appearing once. This sample is drawn from a study of T cell repertoires in cytomegalovirus infection. Overall study: TCR beta signatures that were public indicated CMV infection and matching HLA type.

Study conclusions and caveats: In two of eight donors, the top clonotype was HLA-C-restricted CMV-specific. Cumulative public TCR beta family frequency identified carriers of CMV plus the relevant HLA.

The sequencing input was CD8+ T cells from PBMCs. The sequence was obtained from a human donor in good health (CMV status not recorded). Some clones in this sample may be carry-over from other donors' samples.

CDR3 residues: CASSLVGAETQYF. The CDR3, as DNA: TGTGCCAGCAGCTTAGTCGGGGCAGAGACCCAGTACTTC. The J gene is TRBJ2-5, the V gene TRBV7-9; tentatively, D is TRBD1 or TRBD2 (5 bases each). V was pared by 1 base and J by 4 bases, with 7 bases between. The CDR3 totals 13 residues. CDR1 SEHNR and CDR2 FQNEAQ come from the germline V gene (reference sequence). Full variable domain (rest looked up from reference TRBV7-9 and TRBJ2-5): DTGVSQNPRHKITKRGQNVTFRCDPISEHNRLYWYRQTLGQGPEFLTYFQNEAQLEKSRLLSDRFSAERPKGSFSTLEIQRTEQGDSAMYLCASSLVGAETQYFGPGTRLLVL.